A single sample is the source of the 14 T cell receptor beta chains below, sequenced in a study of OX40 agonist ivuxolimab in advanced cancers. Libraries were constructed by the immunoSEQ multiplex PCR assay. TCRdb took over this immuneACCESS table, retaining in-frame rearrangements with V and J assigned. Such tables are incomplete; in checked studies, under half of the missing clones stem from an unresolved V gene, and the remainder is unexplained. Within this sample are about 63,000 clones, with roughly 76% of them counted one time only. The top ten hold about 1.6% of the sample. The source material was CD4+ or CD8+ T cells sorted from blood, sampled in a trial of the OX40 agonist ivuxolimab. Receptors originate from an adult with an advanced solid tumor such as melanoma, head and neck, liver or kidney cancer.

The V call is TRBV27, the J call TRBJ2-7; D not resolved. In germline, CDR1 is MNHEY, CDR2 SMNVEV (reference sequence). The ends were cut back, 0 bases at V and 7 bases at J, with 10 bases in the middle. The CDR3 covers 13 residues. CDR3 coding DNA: TGTGCCAGCAGTTTATCGCGGCTGGGGGAGCAGTACTTC. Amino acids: CASSLSRLGEQYF.

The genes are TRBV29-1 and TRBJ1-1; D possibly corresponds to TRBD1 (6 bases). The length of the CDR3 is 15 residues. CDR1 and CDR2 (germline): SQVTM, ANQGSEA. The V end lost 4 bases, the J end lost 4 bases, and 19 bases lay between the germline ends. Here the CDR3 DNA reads TGCAGCGTTGTACTGGGGGCTTGGACGGGCACTGAAGCTTTCTTT. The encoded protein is CSVVLGAWTGTEAFF.

The CDR3 loop is CASSLNGADGTGELFF. The CDR3 DNA reads as TGTGCCAGCAGCTTAAACGGGGCGGACGGCACCGGGGAGCTGTTTTTT. The gene calls are TRBV7-3 and TRBJ2-2; possibly TRBD1 or TRBD2 for D (5 bases each). The CDR3 runs to 16 residues. The ends were cut back, 1 base at V and 4 bases at J, with 13 bases in the middle. In germline, CDR1 is SGHTA, CDR2 FQGTGA.

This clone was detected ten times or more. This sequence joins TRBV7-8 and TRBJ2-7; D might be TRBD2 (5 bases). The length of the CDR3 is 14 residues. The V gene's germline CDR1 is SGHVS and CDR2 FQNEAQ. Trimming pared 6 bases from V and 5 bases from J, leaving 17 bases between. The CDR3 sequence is CASRSRRFFDEQYF. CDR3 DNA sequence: TGTGCCAGCAGGTCTAGGAGGTTCTTTGACGAGCAGTACTTC.

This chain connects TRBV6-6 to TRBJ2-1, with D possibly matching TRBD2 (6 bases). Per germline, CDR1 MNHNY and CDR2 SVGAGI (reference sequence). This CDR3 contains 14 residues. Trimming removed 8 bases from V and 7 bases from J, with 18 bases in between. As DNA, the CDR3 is TGTGCCAGCGTGATGACTAGTGGTATTAATGAGCAGTTCTTC. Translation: CASVMTSGINEQFF.

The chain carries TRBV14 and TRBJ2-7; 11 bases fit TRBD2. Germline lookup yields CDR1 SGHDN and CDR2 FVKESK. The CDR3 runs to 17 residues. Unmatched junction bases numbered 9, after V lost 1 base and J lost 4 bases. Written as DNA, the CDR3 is TGTGCCAGCAGCCAAGTCAATAGGGCTAGCGGGAGGTACGAGCAGTACTTC. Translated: CASSQVNRASGRYEQYF.

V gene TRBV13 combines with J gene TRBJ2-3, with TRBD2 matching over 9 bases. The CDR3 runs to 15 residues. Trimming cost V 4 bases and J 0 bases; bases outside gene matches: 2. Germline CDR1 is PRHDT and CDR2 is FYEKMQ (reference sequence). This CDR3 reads CASSSTSGSTDTQYF. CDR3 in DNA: TGTGCCAGCAGCTCGACTAGCGGAAGCACAGATACGCAGTATTTT.

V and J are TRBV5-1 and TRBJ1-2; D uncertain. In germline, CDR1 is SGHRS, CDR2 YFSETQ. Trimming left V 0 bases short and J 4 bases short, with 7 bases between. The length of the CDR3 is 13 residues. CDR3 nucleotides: TGCGCCAGCAGCTTGGAGAGCGGCTATGGCTACACCTTC. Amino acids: CASSLESGYGYTF.

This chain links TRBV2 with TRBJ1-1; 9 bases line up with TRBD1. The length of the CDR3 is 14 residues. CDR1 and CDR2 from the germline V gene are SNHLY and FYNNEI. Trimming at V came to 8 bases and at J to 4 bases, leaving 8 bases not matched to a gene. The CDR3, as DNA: TGTGCCAGCTGTTTCGACAGGGGGATCACTGAAGCTTTCTTT. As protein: CASCFDRGITEAFF.

The CDR3 spells CAISVRDRHTEAFF. In DNA, the CDR3 is TGTGCCATCAGTGTTCGGGACAGACACACTGAAGCTTTCTTT. This chain joins TRBV10-3 and TRBJ1-1; 7 nucleotides agree with TRBD1. This CDR3 has 14 residues. V was pared by 4 bases and J by 3 bases, with 5 bases of the junction left unmatched. CDR1 ENHRY and CDR2 SYGVKD come from the germline V gene.

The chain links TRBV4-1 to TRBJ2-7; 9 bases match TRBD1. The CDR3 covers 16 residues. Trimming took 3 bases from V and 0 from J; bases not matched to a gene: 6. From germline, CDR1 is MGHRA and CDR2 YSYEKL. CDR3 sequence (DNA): TGCGCCAGCAGCCATCCCGGGACAGGGCCCTCCTACGAGCAGTACTTC. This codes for CASSHPGTGPSYEQYF.

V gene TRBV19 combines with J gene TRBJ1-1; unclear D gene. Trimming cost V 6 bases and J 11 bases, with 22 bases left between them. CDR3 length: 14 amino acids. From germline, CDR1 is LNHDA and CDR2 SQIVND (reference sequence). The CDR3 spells CASSRPGDRERAFF. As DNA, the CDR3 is TGTGCCAGTAGCCGCCCCGGGGATAGGGAAAGGGCTTTCTTT.

This chain's CDR3 is CASSHRLRPPSPLHF. CDR3 nucleotide sequence: TGTGCCAGCAGCCACCGACTACGGCCCCCTTCACCCCTCCACTTT. The rearrangement uses TRBV7-2 and TRBJ1-6; D not resolved. Trimming took 5 bases from V and 9 from J, leaving 17 bases between them. In germline, CDR1 is SGHTA, CDR2 FQGNSA. The CDR3 spans 15 residues.

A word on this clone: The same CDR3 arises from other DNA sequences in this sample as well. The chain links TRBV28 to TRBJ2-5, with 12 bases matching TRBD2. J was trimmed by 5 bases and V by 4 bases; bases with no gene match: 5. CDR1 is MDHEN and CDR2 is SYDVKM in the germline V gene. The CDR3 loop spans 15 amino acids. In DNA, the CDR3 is TGTGCCAGCAGTTCCCTAGCGGGAGGGGGTGAGACCCAGTACTTC. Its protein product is CASSSLAGGGETQYF.